Each of the 29 T cell receptor beta chains below was sequenced from the same sample in a study of glioma-infiltrating T cells after dendritic cell vaccination. Profiled with immunoSEQ multiplex PCR; TCRdb holds only in-frame clones, not every one. The table has about 92,000 clones, approximately 84% seen once. The source was blood, collected before dendritic cell vaccination. The receptor source for this set is a human donor with glioblastoma.

The V and J genes are TRBV4-3 and TRBJ2-7; TRBD2 agrees at 11 bases. The CDR3 has 16 residues. V lost 0 bases, J lost 4 bases, and 5 bases stayed unmatched. Germline-derived CDR1 and CDR2 are LGHNA and YSLEER. The CDR3 coding sequence is TGCGCCAGCAGCCAAGATATCACTAGCGGGGGTTACGAGCAGTACTTC. It yields the protein CASSQDITSGGYEQYF.

The chain couples TRBV7-2 to TRBJ2-2, with 13 bases lining up with TRBD2. There are 16 residues in the CDR3. Germline CDR1 is SGHTA and CDR2 is FQGNSA. V lost 3 bases to trimming and J lost 4 bases; unmatched junction nucleotides: 2. The CDR3 is CASSFGLAGATGELFF. The CDR3 coding sequence is TGTGCCAGCAGCTTCGGACTAGCGGGAGCCACCGGGGAGCTGTTTTTT. Together with reference TRBV7-2 and TRBJ2-2, the CDR3 gives the full variable domain: GAGVSQSPSNKVTEKGKDVELRCDPISGHTALYWYRQSLGQGLEFLIYFQGNSAPDKSGLPSDRFSAERTGGSVSTLTIQRTQQEDSAVYLCASSFGLAGATGELFFGEGSRLTVL.

Judged by abundance, this clone is medium-sized. V and J are TRBV9 and TRBJ1-1; 7 bases fit TRBD1. Germline V CDR1 and CDR2: SGDLS, YYNGEE. This CDR3 spans 12 amino acids. The V segment lost 3 bases and the J segment 8 bases; nucleotides outside the gene matches: 4. The CDR3 sequence is CASSARTGEAFF. In nucleotides, the CDR3 is TGTGCCAGCAGCGCAAGGACAGGAGAAGCTTTCTTT.

The gene calls are TRBV27 and TRBJ2-7; no firm D call. There are 14 residues in the CDR3. Trimming removed 2 bases from V and 0 bases from J, with 8 bases in between. Germline lookup yields CDR1 MNHEY and CDR2 SMNVEV (reference sequence). Written as DNA, the CDR3 is TGTGCCAGCAGTTTACATTCGAGCTCCTACGAGCAGTACTTC. Translation gives CASSLHSSSYEQYF.

The gene calls are TRBV7-2 and TRBJ2-7; TRBD1 matches at 7 bases. CDR1 SGHTA and CDR2 FQGNSA come from the germline V gene. Germline trimming cut 4 bases from V and 4 bases from J; bases unmatched to any gene: 7. The CDR3 loop spans 14 amino acids. The CDR3 nucleotides are TGTGCCAGCAGCTCTCAAAAACAGGGGTACGAGCAGTACTTC. Its translation: CASSSQKQGYEQYF.

The chain is built from TRBV5-6 and TRBJ2-1, with D perhaps matching TRBD2 (5 bases). The CDR3 is made up of 13 amino acids. Germline V gene data show CDR1 as SGHDT and CDR2 as YYEEEE. V shed 2 bases and J shed 4 bases, with 7 bases lying between them. The DNA of the CDR3 is TGTGCCAGCAGCTTCGAGCGGTACAATGAGCAGTTCTTC. Translated, it gives CASSFERYNEQFF.

The chain is built from TRBV19 and TRBJ1-1; 7 nucleotides agree with TRBD1. Trimming took 7 bases from V and 0 from J; bases not matched to a gene: 5. Germline assignment: CDR1 LNHDA and CDR2 SQIVND (reference sequence). The CDR3 has 14 amino acids. The CDR3 sequence is CASTTGWMNTEAFF. The CDR3 DNA reads as TGTGCCAGTACGACAGGGTGGATGAACACTGAAGCTTTCTTT.

The rearrangement uses TRBV7-9 and TRBJ1-1, with TRBD1 identical over 7 bases. Trimming cost V 6 bases and J 4 bases; bases outside gene matches: 11. The CDR3 is 15 residues long. Germline V gene data show CDR1 as SEHNR and CDR2 as FQNEAQ (reference sequence). This chain's CDR3 is CASRRGDSEFTEAFF. Written as DNA, the CDR3 is TGTGCCAGCAGGCGTGGGGACAGCGAATTCACTGAAGCTTTCTTT. Complete variable domain (other parts from reference TRBV7-9 and TRBJ1-1): DTGVSQNPRHKITKRGQNVTFRCDPISEHNRLYWYRQTLGQGPEFLTYFQNEAQLEKSRLLSDRFSAERPKGSFSTLEIQRTEQGDSAMYLCASRRGDSEFTEAFFGQGTRLTVV.

The V gene is TRBV7-2, the J gene TRBJ2-5, with a weak D call TRBD1 (5 bases). In germline, CDR1 is SGHTA, CDR2 FQGNSA. Trimming took off 2 bases at V and 3 bases at J, with 10 bases between the two ends. The length of the CDR3 is 14 residues. For the CDR3, the DNA is TGTGCCAGCAGCTTACTGGGGCCAAAAGAGACCCAGTACTTC. Encoded protein: CASSLLGPKETQYF.

The chain uses TRBV27 and TRBJ2-1; D is unclear. V was cut by 3 bases and J by 6 bases, with 9 bases left in between. This CDR3 comprises 13 residues. Germline V gene sequence: CDR1 MNHEY, CDR2 SMNVEV (reference sequence). CDR3 protein: CASSFSGGNEQFF. As DNA, the CDR3 is TGTGCCAGCAGTTTTAGTGGCGGCAATGAGCAGTTCTTC.

This clone has just one count. The J gene is TRBJ2-1, the V gene TRBV29-1; 11 bases agree with TRBD2. V lost 5 bases, J lost 2 bases, and 5 bases stayed unmatched. Germline loops: CDR1 SQVTM, CDR2 ANQGSEA. This CDR3 has 15 amino acids. This CDR3 reads CSVPRLAGTYNEQFF. CDR3 nucleotides: TGCAGCGTTCCCCGACTAGCGGGGACCTACAATGAGCAGTTCTTC.

The chain employs TRBV6-5 and TRBJ2-7; 7 bases map to TRBD2. V lost 0 bases, J lost 1 base, and 3 bases stayed unmatched. CDR1 and CDR2 from the germline V gene are MNHEY and SVGAGI. The CDR3 loop spans 15 amino acids. The CDR3 spells CASSYSPAGSYEQYF. The CDR3, as DNA: TGTGCCAGCAGTTACTCGCCAGCGGGATCCTACGAGCAGTACTTC.

The rearrangement uses TRBV19 and TRBJ1-5; 9 bases align to TRBD1. The CDR3 consists of 14 residues. The germline gives CDR1 LNHDA, CDR2 SQIVND (reference sequence). The V segment lost 5 bases and the J segment 6 bases; nucleotides outside the gene matches: 5. As DNA, the CDR3 is TGTGCCAGTAGTGGGAGACAGGGGGGTCAGCCCCAGCATTTT. Translating it yields CASSGRQGGQPQHF.

This clone was detected once. The rearrangement joins TRBV7-8 to TRBJ2-5, with D possibly TRBD2 on 6 matching bases. The V end lost 4 bases, the J end lost 5 bases, and 20 bases lay between the germline ends. This CDR3 comprises 16 residues. Germline CDR1 is SGHVS and CDR2 is FQNEAQ. This chain's CDR3 is CASSYEGRLVGETQYF. CDR3 coding DNA: TGTGCCAGCAGCTACGAGGGACGACTAGTCGGCGAGACCCAGTACTTC.

This chain uses TRBV6-1 with TRBJ2-3; D call uncertain. Germline CDR1 and CDR2: MNHNS and SASEGT. V lost 8 bases and J 0 bases, leaving 9 bases between the germline ends. The CDR3 is 13 residues long. DNA of the CDR3: TGTGCCAGCCGGTATTCTAGCACAGATACGCAGTATTTT. It is translated as CASRYSSTDTQYF.

The chain combines TRBV19 with TRBJ2-2; unclear D gene. CDR3 length: 12 residues. Germline CDR1 LNHDA, CDR2 SQIVND (reference sequence). The V gene lost 6 bases and the J gene lost 5 bases, with 7 bases spanning the gap. CDR3 sequence: CASRTLTGELFF. CDR3 nucleotides: TGTGCCAGTAGAACACTAACCGGGGAGCTGTTTTTT.

The chain carries TRBV27 and TRBJ2-1; 12 bases agree with TRBD2. The V gene end was trimmed by 5 bases and the J gene end by 3 bases; junction bases not matched to a gene: 8. Germline V gives CDR1 MNHEY, CDR2 SMNVEV (reference sequence). This CDR3 has 17 amino acids. CDR3 sequence reads: CASSPILLAGGYNEQFF. The CDR3 nucleotides are TGTGCCAGCAGTCCGATCTTACTAGCGGGAGGCTACAATGAGCAGTTCTTC.

The chain joins TRBV5-1 to TRBJ1-1; D is perhaps TRBD1 (5 bases). V lost 2 bases, J lost 0 bases, and 11 bases lay in between. Germline-derived CDR1 and CDR2 are SGHRS and YFSETQ. The CDR3 is made up of 15 amino acids. The chain's CDR3 is CASSFNRNMNTEAFF. In DNA, the CDR3 is TGCGCCAGCAGCTTCAACAGGAACATGAACACTGAAGCTTTCTTT. The whole variable domain, filled in from reference TRBV5-1 and TRBJ1-1, reads KAGVTQTPRYLIKTRGQQVTLSCSPISGHRSVSWYQQTPGQGLQFLFEYFSETQRNKGNFPGRFSGRQFSNSRSEMNVSTLELGDSALYLCASSFNRNMNTEAFFGQGTRLTVV.

The chain employs TRBV2 and TRBJ2-1; D is perhaps TRBD2 (6 bases). The CDR3 contains 14 residues. The germline V gene encodes CDR1 SNHLY and CDR2 FYNNEI. The V end lost 6 bases, the J end lost 2 bases, and 11 bases lay between the germline ends. The CDR3 reads CASSPRETYNEQFF. The CDR3 DNA sequence: TGTGCCAGCAGCCCACGGGAGACCTACAATGAGCAGTTCTTC.

V usage is TRBV25-1 and J usage is TRBJ2-3; D remains unclear. The germline CDR1 and CDR2 sequences are MGHDK and SYGVNS. V lost 9 bases and J 0 bases, leaving 10 bases between the germline ends. The CDR3 runs to 13 residues. The CDR3 DNA reads TGTGCCAGTCAACGGGTTAGCACAGATACGCAGTATTTT. It translates to CASQRVSTDTQYF.

Regarding this clone: Other DNA sequences in the same sample also yield this CDR3. The chain links TRBV13 to TRBJ2-7, with TRBD1 as a possible D gene (6 bases). The germline CDR1 and CDR2 sequences are PRHDT and FYEKMQ (reference sequence). The CDR3 consists of 14 residues. V lost 4 bases, J lost 3 bases, and 13 bases lay in between. The DNA of the CDR3 is TGTGCCAGCAGCTCAAGGGACATCAGCTACGAGCAGTACTTC. The encoded protein is CASSSRDISYEQYF.

The J gene is TRBJ1-4, the V gene TRBV7-8; no definite D call. In germline, CDR1 is SGHVS, CDR2 FQNEAQ. This CDR3 region has 13 residues. Trimming stripped 5 bases from V and 4 bases from J, with 8 bases between. CDR3: CASSTGVNEKLFF. The DNA of the CDR3 is TGTGCCAGCAGCACGGGTGTTAATGAAAAACTGTTTTTT.

This sequence joins TRBV4-2 and TRBJ1-1, with a tentative D call TRBD1 (6 bases). Trimming cost V 3 bases and J 0 bases, with 17 bases left between them. CDR1 and CDR2 (germline): LGHNA, YNFKEQ. CDR3 length equals 17 residues. For the CDR3, the DNA is TGTGCCAGCAGCCACCGCTTCACAGGGTCAGTGAACACTGAAGCTTTCTTT. This sequence encodes CASSHRFTGSVNTEAFF.

The rearrangement links TRBV25-1 to TRBJ2-1; possibly TRBD2 for D (6 bases). The V end was cut by 5 bases, the J end by 8 bases, with 16 bases between. Germline V gene sequence: CDR1 MGHDK, CDR2 SYGVNS. The CDR3 extends over 14 amino acids. DNA of the CDR3: TGTGCCAGCAGTCAATGGTCGGGAGAGTATGAGCAGTTCTTC. Amino acid sequence: CASSQWSGEYEQFF.

The chain is built from TRBV6-5 and TRBJ2-7; 9 nucleotides line up with TRBD1. This CDR3 has 15 residues. V lost 4 bases and J lost 2; bases outside the gene matches: 6. Germline V lookup: CDR1 MNHEY, CDR2 SVGAGI. CDR3 in amino acids: CASSFGQGFPYEQYF. CDR3 DNA: TGTGCCAGCAGTTTTGGACAGGGGTTCCCCTACGAGCAGTACTTC.

The chain has TRBV2 and TRBJ1-1, with a weak D call TRBD1 (5 bases). The CDR3 is made up of 14 amino acids. The germline gives CDR1 SNHLY, CDR2 FYNNEI. Trimming removed 6 bases at V and 5 bases at J, with 16 bases between. For the CDR3, the DNA is TGTGCCAGCAGGGGGCAGGGTCGGCGGACTGAAGCTTTCTTT. This gives the protein CASRGQGRRTEAFF.

This clone has just one count. This chain links TRBV6-6 with TRBJ1-2, with D possibly TRBD1 on 6 matching bases. This CDR3 has 15 amino acids. CDR1 is MNHNY, CDR2 SVGAGI, per germline (reference sequence). Deletions cut 2 bases from V and 6 bases from J, with 16 bases between. The DNA of the CDR3 is TGTGCCAGCAGTTACACAGGGAGAAGGGCCGATGGCTACACCTTC. It encodes CASSYTGRRADGYTF.

V usage is TRBV6-1 and J usage is TRBJ2-1; TRBD2 matches 10 bases. Germline V gives CDR1 MNHNS, CDR2 SASEGT. V lost 2 bases, J lost 0 bases, and 10 bases stayed unmatched. This CDR3 spans 19 amino acids. CDR3 nucleotide sequence: TGTGCCAGCAGTGAACATTCGACTAGCGGGCCCTCCTCCTACAATGAGCAGTTCTTC. This codes for CASSEHSTSGPSSYNEQFF.

This clone was seen once. This chain uses TRBV5-4 with TRBJ2-2, with 8 bases identical to TRBD2. The CDR3 is 15 amino acids. Trimming at V came to 6 bases and at J to 3 bases, leaving 7 bases not matched to a gene. CDR1 and CDR2 from the germline V gene are SGHNT and YYREEE (reference sequence). The CDR3 DNA reads TGTGCCAGCAAAAAAGCGGGAGTCGACACCGGGGAGCTGTTTTTT. Translating gives CASKKAGVDTGELFF.